A single sample is the source of the 28 T cell receptor beta chains below, sequenced in a study of beta chain features in type 1 diabetes. Expressed TCRB transcripts were sequenced because the isolated RNA had all been reverse transcribed beforehand. Measured with immunoSEQ multiplex PCR; TCRdb has only the in-frame clones, and not every one. The data show 130,000 or so clones, about a tenth seen once. The sequenced sample was central memory CD4+ T cells from blood. The receptors derive from a woman in her thirties or forties in good health.

The chain uses TRBV10-3 and TRBJ2-1; 13 bases line up with TRBD2. The CDR3 length is 15 residues. Germline V CDR1 and CDR2: ENHRY, SYGVKD. V shed 10 bases, J shed 7 bases, and the junction held 10 bases outside the gene matches. This chain's CDR3 is CATTPTSGGRNEQFF. The DNA for the CDR3 is TGTGCCACCACGCCGACTAGCGGGGGGCGGAATGAGCAGTTCTTC.

The sample holds a few counts of this clone. CDR3 coding DNA: TGTGCCAGCAGTCCCCGAAGGGAGGAGGAATATGGCTACACCTTC. Protein product: CASSPRREEEYGYTF. The chain recombines TRBV27 with TRBJ1-2; unclear D gene. The CDR3 runs to 15 residues. V was shortened by 5 bases and J by 5 bases, with 18 bases between the two germline ends. The germline CDR1 and CDR2 sequences are MNHEY and SMNVEV (reference sequence).

The genes are TRBV19 and TRBJ1-1; tentatively, D is TRBD1 (6 bases). Germline lookup yields CDR1 LNHDA and CDR2 SQIVND (reference sequence). V lost 3 bases and J lost 0, with 11 bases in between. This CDR3 is 15 amino acids long. CDR3 in DNA: TGTGCCAGTAGTATGAAGCGACAGGTGAACACTGAAGCTTTCTTT. This sequence encodes CASSMKRQVNTEAFF.

In this sample, this clone turned up a few times. The CDR3 here is CASKPGRTAPDTQYF. The CDR3 coding sequence is TGTGCCAGCAAACCCGGACGGACTGCCCCAGATACGCAGTATTTT. The chain has TRBV7-2 and TRBJ2-3; D is possibly TRBD2 (5 bases). V dropped 7 bases and J dropped 4 bases, with 18 bases sitting between them. The germline V gene has CDR1 SGHTA and CDR2 FQGNSA. The CDR3 loop spans 15 amino acids. The variable domain in full, completed from reference TRBV7-2 and TRBJ2-3, reads GAGVSQSPSNKVTEKGKDVELRCDPISGHTALYWYRQSLGQGLEFLIYFQGNSAPDKSGLPSDRFSAERTGGSVSTLTIQRTQQEDSAVYLCASKPGRTAPDTQYFGPGTRLTVL.

This clone was detected a few times. V is TRBV5-4 and J is TRBJ1-6, with 8 bases lining up with TRBD1. From germline, CDR1 is SGHNT and CDR2 YYREEE (reference sequence). V was pared by 0 bases and J by 3 bases, with 2 bases of the junction left unmatched. The CDR3 loop spans 16 amino acids. The CDR3 sequence is CASSLGGQGYNSPLHF. CDR3 in DNA: TGTGCCAGCAGCTTGGGTGGACAGGGCTATAATTCACCCCTCCACTTT.

The chain combines TRBV25-1 with TRBJ1-5, with D possibly matching TRBD1 (5 bases). V was trimmed by 4 bases and J by 3 bases, leaving 10 bases between them. The CDR3 consists of 14 residues. Germline V gene sequence: CDR1 MGHDK, CDR2 SYGVNS. CDR3 nucleotides: TGTGCCAGCAGTGTCGGCAGGGACAATCAGCCCCAGCATTTT. Amino acids: CASSVGRDNQPQHF.

This clone has just a few counts. The V gene is TRBV7-2, the J gene TRBJ1-5, with 8 bases lining up with TRBD1. The CDR3 has 18 residues. Trimming took 1 base from V and 4 from J; bases not matched to a gene: 12. Germline values: CDR1 SGHTA, CDR2 FQGNSA. The CDR3 protein is CASSLGQGAGTSNQPQHF. The CDR3, as DNA: TGTGCCAGCAGCTTAGGCCAGGGGGCGGGGACCTCTAATCAGCCCCAGCATTTT.

The rearrangement links TRBV5-4 to TRBJ2-1; tentatively, D is TRBD2 (6 bases). The CDR3 extends over 15 amino acids. Per germline, CDR1 SGHNT and CDR2 YYREEE (reference sequence). The germline V and J ends were trimmed by 3 bases and 0 bases, with 10 bases remaining between them. This chain's CDR3 is CASSWGGSSYNEQFF. The CDR3 coding sequence is TGTGCCAGCAGCTGGGGAGGAAGCTCCTACAATGAGCAGTTCTTC.

This clone was found many times. This rearrangement joins TRBV5-1 to TRBJ2-1; D unclear. The germline V gene encodes CDR1 SGHRS and CDR2 YFSETQ. The V end lost 0 bases, the J end lost 6 bases, and 4 bases lay between the germline ends. The CDR3 runs 12 residues. CDR3 amino acids: CASSLVVNEQFF. CDR3 sequence (DNA): TGCGCCAGCAGCTTGGTAGTCAATGAGCAGTTCTTC.

The V call is TRBV29-1, the J call TRBJ2-3, with D maybe TRBD1 (6 bases). This CDR3 region has 11 residues. The germline CDR1 and CDR2 sequences are SQVTM and ANQGSEA. V shed 4 bases and J shed 6 bases, with 8 bases lying between them. The CDR3 coding sequence is TGCAGCGTTGGCAGGGGCGATACGCAGTATTTT. This codes for CSVGRGDTQYF.

The rearrangement links TRBV19 to TRBJ2-1; maybe TRBD1 (6 bases). Germline V gene sequence: CDR1 LNHDA, CDR2 SQIVND (reference sequence). The V end was cut by 6 bases, the J end by 7 bases, with 22 bases between. The CDR3 consists of 16 residues. The CDR3 spells CASRGQRGPTGNEQFF. The DNA of the CDR3 is TGTGCCAGTAGGGGACAACGGGGCCCGACCGGGAATGAGCAGTTCTTC.

This clone was counted only a few times. This chain connects TRBV7-9 to TRBJ2-1; 10 bases are shared with TRBD2. Germline loops: CDR1 SEHNR, CDR2 FQNEAQ (reference sequence). Germline trimming cut 7 bases from V and 3 bases from J; bases unmatched to any gene: 9. The CDR3 is 16 amino acids. CDR3 in amino acids: CASIRLTSGRYNEQFF. Here the CDR3 DNA reads TGTGCCAGCATCCGACTGACTAGCGGGCGCTACAATGAGCAGTTCTTC.

J is TRBJ1-2 and V is TRBV9; 10 bases map to TRBD1. Germline lookup yields CDR1 SGDLS and CDR2 YYNGEE. Germline trimming cut 4 bases from V and 8 bases from J; bases unmatched to any gene: 5. The CDR3 covers 13 residues. CDR3 DNA: TGTGCCAGCAGCCCGGACAGGGGGAGAGGCTACACCTTC. This encodes CASSPDRGRGYTF. The full variable domain, with the rest looked up from reference TRBV9 and TRBJ1-2, is DSGVTQTPKHLITATGQRVTLRCSPRSGDLSVYWYQQSLDQGLQFLIQYYNGEERAKGNILERFSAQQFPDLHSELNLSSLELGDSALYFCASSPDRGRGYTFGSGTRLTVV.

This clone was seen a few times. The same CDR3 can be traced to other DNA sequences in this sample. The rearrangement joins TRBV11-2 to TRBJ1-5; the match to TRBD1 covers 10 bases. CDR1 and CDR2 from the germline V gene are SGHAT and FQNNGV. The CDR3 runs to 15 residues. Losses at the gene ends were 3 bases for V and 3 bases for J; bases not matched to a gene: 2. The CDR3 nucleotides read TGTGCCAGCAGCTTGGGACAGGGGCCCAATCAGCCCCAGCATTTT. This encodes CASSLGQGPNQPQHF.

This chain joins TRBV2 and TRBJ1-1, with a tentative D call TRBD1 (6 bases). Germline V gene data show CDR1 as SNHLY and CDR2 as FYNNEI. Trimming took 7 bases from V and 4 from J, leaving 19 bases between them. This CDR3 is 15 amino acids long. The CDR3 bases are TGTGCCAGCATTCGGGGGTCGGGGGGGGCCACTGAAGCTTTCTTT. Translated: CASIRGSGGATEAFF.

The CDR3 nucleotides read TGCGCCAGCAGCTTCCTCCCTAGCGGCAGCACAGATACGCAGTATTTT. This translates into CASSFLPSGSTDTQYF. This chain connects TRBV5-1 to TRBJ2-3; 7 bases fit TRBD2. The ends lost 2 bases at V and 0 bases at J; junction bases unmatched: 6. Germline CDR1 and CDR2: SGHRS and YFSETQ. The CDR3 is made up of 16 amino acids.

Comment on this clone: With only one base between it and a far larger clone, this is likely a read error. Other DNA variants within this sample encode the same CDR3. The chain couples TRBV4-3 to TRBJ1-2; D may be TRBD1 (5 bases). V was clipped by 0 bases and J by 4 bases, with 9 bases between them. In germline, CDR1 is LGHNA, CDR2 YSLEER. This CDR3 region has 14 residues. The CDR3 nucleotides read TGCGCCAGCAGCCAAGATCAGGGAACCTATGGCTACACCTTC. Translated: CASSQDQGTYGYTF.

The chain recombines TRBV7-8 with TRBJ1-5; 8 nucleotides align to TRBD1. Germline V gene data show CDR1 as SGHVS and CDR2 as FQNEAQ. The CDR3 runs 14 residues. V shed 4 bases, J shed 6 bases, and the junction held 5 bases outside the gene matches. The CDR3 nucleotides are TGTGCCAGCAGCTCTCAGGGGGCCGTTCAGCCCCAGCATTTT. Its protein product is CASSSQGAVQPQHF.

This clone was seen a few times. The J gene is TRBJ1-1, the V gene TRBV2, with a possible D match to TRBD1 (6 bases). The CDR3 runs 14 residues. Germline V lookup: CDR1 SNHLY, CDR2 FYNNEI. Trimming removed 5 bases at V and 0 bases at J, with 10 bases between. In DNA form, the CDR3 reads TGTGCCAGCAGTTCACAGGGTCTGAACACTGAAGCTTTCTTT. Translating it yields CASSSQGLNTEAFF.

This chain uses TRBV7-8 with TRBJ2-2; 10 bases fit TRBD1. Trimming took 0 bases from V and 3 from J; bases not matched to a gene: 7. Germline assignment: CDR1 SGHVS and CDR2 FQNEAQ. The CDR3 runs to 18 residues. The CDR3 DNA follows: TGTGCCAGCAGCTTAGCCGGGAGGGGGACAGGGGACACCGGGGAGCTGTTTTTT. This translates into CASSLAGRGTGDTGELFF.

Only a few counts were recorded for this clone. V usage is TRBV10-3 and J usage is TRBJ1-2, with D possibly being TRBD1 (6 bases). Germline V gene sequence: CDR1 ENHRY, CDR2 SYGVKD. The CDR3 runs to 12 residues. V was shortened by 6 bases and J by 2 bases, with 7 bases between the two germline ends. The CDR3 DNA reads TGTGCCATCAGACAGGGCAACTATGGCTACACCTTC. As protein: CAIRQGNYGYTF.

The V gene is TRBV9, the J gene TRBJ2-1; tentatively, D is TRBD2 (5 bases). CDR3 size: 15 residues. Trimming pared 3 bases from V and 4 bases from J, leaving 14 bases between. Per the germline V gene, CDR1 is SGDLS and CDR2 is YYNGEE. Written as DNA, the CDR3 is TGTGCCAGCAGCGGAGGGCAGACGAGATACAATGAGCAGTTCTTC. This codes for CASSGGQTRYNEQFF.

V is TRBV6-5 and J is TRBJ2-7; possible D gene TRBD2, 6 bases. CDR3 length: 12 amino acids. V was trimmed by 2 bases and J by 7 bases, leaving 9 bases between them. CDR1 is MNHEY and CDR2 is SVGAGI in the germline V gene. CDR3 sequence (DNA): TGTGCCAGCAGTTACCCCCGGGGGGAGCAGTACTTC. Translation: CASSYPRGEQYF.

V is TRBV6-5 and J is TRBJ2-1; 7 bases line up with TRBD1. Trimming at V came to 8 bases and at J to 3 bases, leaving 7 bases not matched to a gene. Germline CDR1 is MNHEY and CDR2 is SVGAGI. The CDR3 is 14 amino acids. The CDR3 DNA follows: TGTGCCAGCGACCGGACAGGAAACTACAATGAGCAGTTCTTC. Translating it yields CASDRTGNYNEQFF.

The CDR3 is CASSLGASTGELFF. Here the CDR3 DNA reads TGTGCCAGCAGCTTGGGGGCGAGCACCGGGGAGCTGTTTTTT. This chain connects TRBV5-6 to TRBJ2-2; D is uncertain. This CDR3 comprises 14 residues. V was shortened by 0 bases and J by 4 bases, with 7 bases between the two germline ends. Germline CDR1 and CDR2: SGHDT and YYEEEE.

This clone was observed at least ten times. V usage is TRBV27 and J usage is TRBJ2-1, with TRBD2 identical over 9 bases. V was pared by 8 bases and J by 1 base, with 6 bases of the junction left unmatched. The CDR3 runs to 15 residues. Per the germline V gene, CDR1 is MNHEY and CDR2 is SMNVEV (reference sequence). The CDR3 spells CASCSGGTSYNEQFF. CDR3 in DNA: TGTGCCAGCTGTAGCGGGGGAACGTCCTACAATGAGCAGTTCTTC.

As to this clone: One end of the junction does not line up with germline, which may come from a read error. The chain combines TRBV7-9 with TRBJ1-2; TRBD1 is a possible D gene (6 bases). From germline, CDR1 is SEHNR and CDR2 FQNEAQ (reference sequence). The CDR3 totals 13 residues. CDR3 nucleotides: TGTGCCAGCAGCCCTGAACCGACAGGCCCCTTCCCCTTC. Protein: CASSPEPTGPFPF.

This sequence joins TRBV6-1 and TRBJ1-2; D is ambiguous. V lost 5 bases to trimming and J lost 4 bases, with 14 bases between them. The CDR3 is 14 residues long. Germline assignment: CDR1 MNHNS and CDR2 SASEGT. CDR3 DNA: TGTGCCAGCAGTCCGCTGCAGGTCGGCTATGGCTACACCTTC. It translates to CASSPLQVGYGYTF.